This T cell receptor beta chain is from a study of blood T cell repertoires in COVID-19. TCRdb's copy holds only in-frame clones and misses some; the assay was immunoSEQ multiplex PCR. The sample shows roughly 200,000 clones, 88% of them seen only once. CDR3 length: 15 residues. V was trimmed by 2 bases and J by 2 bases, leaving 7 bases between them. Looked up from germline, CDR1 is LGHDT and CDR2 is YNNKEL (reference sequence). Sequencing was performed on peripheral blood. The chain combines TRBV3-1 (or the pseudogene TRBV3-2) with TRBJ2-6; the D gene is possibly TRBD1 (5 bases). This clonotype was obtained from a woman aged 30 to 39 with acute or convalescent COVID-19. The CDR3 here is CASSQPGTGANVLTF. DNA of the CDR3: TGTGCCAGCAGCCAACCAGGGACTGGGGCCAACGTCCTGACTTTC.